This TCR beta chain was identified in a study of B cell selection in AIRE deficiency. CD4+CD127+ cells were sorted as the conventional CD4 T cells. Trimming took 7 bases from V and 6 from J; bases not matched to a gene: 11. The CDR3 loop spans 14 amino acids. Looked up from germline, CDR1 is SGHVS and CDR2 is FQNEAQ. Methods used by the authors: Patients' conventional T cells yielded about 11x10^4 distinct TCRbeta sequences; donors' about 1.3x10^5. Measured with immunoSEQ multiplex PCR; TCRdb has only the in-frame clones, and not every one. Clone size and the V and J calls come from that table; the DNA yielded D and trimming. In the table there are some 24,000 clones, roughly 97% of which are singletons.

This receptor was identified in a human donor with AIRE deficiency. Material for sequencing was conventional CD4+ T cells sorted from PBMCs. V usage is TRBV7-8 and J usage is TRBJ1-2; 7 positions agree with TRBD1. The CDR3 sequence is CASTPTAQGDGYTF. The CDR3 nucleotides read TGTGCCAGCACCCCAACGGCGCAGGGGGATGGCTACACCTTC. Full variable domain (outside the CDR3, taken from reference TRBV7-8 and TRBJ1-2): GAGVSQSPRYKVAKRGQDVALRCDPISGHVSLFWYQQALGQGPEFLTYFQNEAQLDKSGLPSDRFFAERPEGSVSTLKIQRTQQEDSAVYLCASTPTAQGDGYTFGSGTRLTVV.